Reported below is one T cell receptor (beta chain). Its recognized antigen is unknown. The sample holds no much larger clone one base away, and base qualities are not on file. This sample was included in a study of identical twins (dated by TCRdb to 2016 to 2017). Study-wide context: TCR alpha and beta repertoires from monozygotic twins, unrelated adults of various ages and cord blood were deep-sequenced to test whether fetal clonotypes persist. Replicate twin experiments were performed at different times using different library preparation protocols to rule out contamination. Study-wide conclusions, independent of this receptor: Fewer insertions were carried by abundant cord blood beta clonotypes, a similar but weaker trend appeared in young adult naive repertoires, and no such trend appeared in memory repertoires. In beta out-of-frame sequences, excess twin sharing was weaker, because having fewer shared sequences lowered the signal-to-noise ratio. Out-of-frame TCR alpha sharing in monozygotic twins was systematically underestimated by recombination models, whereas sharing between unrelated individuals was in agreement with the recombination models. Invariant T cells such as MAIT and iNKT could partly confound zero-insertion analyses, although diverse VJ usage argued against such confounding for most clonotypes. Out-of-frame TCR alpha sequences shared between twins showed an excess of low generation-probability sequences compared with coincidental sharing between unrelated individuals. Because the same donors could not be followed over many years, conclusions were based on cross-sectional statistical analysis.

All donors were healthy Caucasians. The researchers also sequenced three unrelated adults who were not twins: a male aged 18 to 29, a male aged 50 to 59, and a female aged 50 to 59. Miltenyi CD45RO+ enrichment and human naive T-cell isolation kits were used to isolate memory (CD45RO+) and naive T cells from PBMC. The cysteine opens and the phenylalanine closes a CDR3 of 13 amino acids. Only CDR3 DNA remains: 39 bases, in frame from the first base. V is clipped by 6 bases and J by 2 bases, and the sequence between their germline boundaries is 10 bases long. As encoded in the germline V gene, CDR1 is MNHEY while CDR2 is SVGEGT. Preparation of the library involved 5' RACE. These reads were obtained on an Illumina HiSeq 2000. Template switching introduced a universal primer binding site; the final cDNA contained a unique molecular identifier, enabling accurate counting of TCR cDNA molecules. Specific primers in the conserved constant-segment region were used to synthesize first-strand cDNA for TCR alpha and beta chains. To control for contamination, every cDNA library was double barcoded, receiving both a SMART-Mk sample barcode and Illumina barcodes. TruSeq adapter sequences along with Illumina sample barcodes were introduced in two successive PCR steps. TCR alpha and beta cDNA libraries were sequenced on the Illumina HiSeq platform with custom primers. The authors' analysis ran thus. Unique molecular identifiers were extracted from raw reads with MiGEC, and CDR3 positions were determined with MiXCR. For each individual, recombination models were inferred using an EM algorithm with the repgenHMM and IGoR tools. The analysis of shared clonotypes was done with the tcR package in R, with sharing normalized by the product of cloneset sizes. To study raw recombination free of thymic and clonal selection effects, out-of-frame nonproductive sequences were analyzed. TCRdb ran its own pipeline on the public reads, namely fastp trimming at Q25 and MiXCR clone calling, and kept in-frame beta chains. Each entry merges the rows of one CDR3 protein and shows their most common DNA and genes. None of the V and J calls come from the authors' own analysis; TCRdb made them. This sample gives 690,000 or so distinct CDR3 sequences in total; approximately 6% of them show up just once. The ten top clones hold 1.5% to 2% of the sample.

The rearrangement combines TRBV6-2 or TRBV6-3 with TRBJ1-1, with TRBD1 perhaps the D gene, on 5 matching bases. Sequenced: naive T cells sorted from blood. What the cell subset or site label conveys for this sample: cells isolated with a human naive T-cell isolation kit. The sequence was collected from a man aged 18-30 years in good health. The CDR3 region has the sequence CASRTQGNTEAFF. The sequence in DNA is TGTGCCAGCAGAACCCAGGGAAACACTGAAGCTTTCTTT.